This T cell receptor (beta chain) was documented in a study of massively parallel sequencing of T cell beta chains (dated 2009 in TCRdb). As for the study more broadly: Human TCR beta CDR3 diversity in peripheral blood was profiled using 5'-RACE, Illumina short-read sequencing and a dedicated short-read assembly strategy. The full study reports these points: Since the RNA was pooled from many donors, the results capture clonotype abundance averaged across the population rather than the repertoire of any individual. In subsampling, clonotype counts increased linearly with read number, which indicated that sequencing depth was far from saturation. A unique TRBV gene could be assigned to only about 23,000 (about 70%) of the clonotypes. A single sequence read supported most clonotypes (about 70% of the 33,664), and this single-read support could in principle inflate apparent diversity. The length of CDR3 beta varied from 21 to 81 nucleotides, with the peak at 45 nucleotides. Among some 30,000 distinct clonotypes, single-copy clonotypes made up 65.3% of clonotypes but only 15% to 20% of assemblies. The reported gene usage frequencies may have been skewed by preferential PCR amplification of some TRBV and TRBJ sequences. Usage of TRBV genes spanned from about 0.0092% for TRBV17 up to 24.6% for TRBV20-1, while TRBJ usage spanned from approximately 1.6% for TRBJ2-6 up to about 17% for TRBJ2-1.

A note on this clonotype: Its specific antigen is unknown. Base qualities are not recorded, but no much larger clone differs from it by a single base.

Counted from cysteine to phenylalanine, this CDR3 has 14 amino acids. Of all the DNA, just the CDR3 is kept, 42 bases in frame from base 1. Cut back by 1 base and 1 base, the V and J ends lie 7 bases apart. These reads were obtained on an Illumina Genome Analyzer II. Two rounds of nested PCR with TRBC1/TRBC2-specific primers produced a RACE product of about 520 bp, and the RACE product was then gel-purified. To give RACE a 5' anchor, first-strand cDNA synthesis used a TRBC-specific primer together with a template-switching oligonucleotide. The RACE amplicon was too long for direct short-read sequencing, so it was concatemerized by ligation and sheared by sonication. PAGE was used to isolate a size fraction of 100 to 300 bp, and that fraction then underwent shotgun sequencing on the Illumina platform. In separate runs on an Illumina GAII, sequencing yielded 18.8 million 36-nt reads and 21.7 million 50-nt single-end reads. In the paper's pipeline: The pooled about 37,000,000 reads were assembled with iSSAKE using parameters -m 15, -o 2 and -r 0.7. De novo CDR3 beta assemblies were seeded by reads aligning to the ends of Ensembl TRBV gene predictions that carried unmatched junctional bases. Clonotype abundance was estimated from the number of matching assembled contigs rather than from raw read depth. Among the assembled clonotypes, around 2,100 (5.9%) contained in-frame stop codons and were discarded, which left about 35,000 productive clonotypes. Of the 288 unique TCR sequences obtained by Sanger sequencing of cloned RACE products, around 70% were also present in the Illumina assembly. The public reads were quality trimmed at Q25 with fastp and then assembled into clones with MiXCR by TCRdb, keeping productive beta chains. Here each entry gathers all rows of one CDR3 protein and keeps the most common genes and DNA. V and J calls and clone size were set by TCRdb, not the authors. The sample profile shows about 4,200 distinct CDR3 sequences; around 40% of them were found once. The leading ten clones occupy nearly 3% of the sample.

The donor pool was composed of about 380 males and some 180 females, all aged about 18 to 45 years. From 150 to 200 liters of pooled peripheral blood, peripheral leukocyte polyA+ RNA was isolated. A commercial mRNA preparation from normal human peripheral blood leukocytes, pooled from several hundred individuals, served as the starting material. The receptor comes from a pool of human donors in good health; the sample was commercial RNA pooled from many donors. The material sequenced was commercial RNA from peripheral blood pooled from many donors. The sequence joins TRBV12-3 or TRBV12-4 to TRBJ1-1, with no reliable assignment of the D segment. CDR3 protein: CASSLGVKNTEAFF. The nucleotide sequence reads as follows: TGTGCCAGCAGTTTAGGGGTAAAGAACACTGAAGCTTTCTTT.